Each of the 22 T cell receptor beta chains below was sequenced from the same sample in a study of blood T cell repertoires in COVID-19. Only in-frame clones appear in the TCRdb table, and some are missing; sequencing was by immunoSEQ multiplex PCR. The table records roughly 190,000 clones, about 85% of them present only once. The specimen was peripheral blood. These receptors came from a woman aged 65 to 85 with COVID-19, enrolled during active disease.

The chain employs TRBV3-1 (or the pseudogene TRBV3-2) and TRBJ2-5; D is undetermined. CDR3 length equals 13 residues. With 6 bases removed from V and 5 bases from J, the gap between germline ends came to 13 bases. Germline CDR1 reads LGHDT; CDR2 reads YNNKEL (reference sequence). The CDR3 here is CASRTQLRETQYF. CDR3 coding DNA: TGTGCCAGCAGAACCCAGCTGAGGGAGACCCAGTACTTC.

The rearrangement uses TRBV5-4 and TRBJ2-6; 9 bases map to TRBD2. The length of the CDR3 is 17 residues. The junction had 9 bases not matched to a gene; V was cut back by 6 bases and J by 2 bases. Looked up from germline, CDR1 is SGHNT and CDR2 is YYREEE (reference sequence). Here the CDR3 reads CASNPGGRGAGANVLTF. DNA for the CDR3: TGTGCCAGCAACCCTGGCGGGAGGGGTGCTGGGGCCAACGTCCTGACTTTC.

V gene TRBV5-1 combines with J gene TRBJ2-2; TRBD2 is a possible D gene (6 bases). CDR3 size: 16 residues. Germline loops: CDR1 SGHRS, CDR2 YFSETQ. Trimming removed 3 bases at V and 5 bases at J, with 17 bases between. CDR3 sequence (DNA): TGCGCCAGCAGCTGGGGGACTGGTCGGGGAACCGGGGAGCTGTTTTTT. As protein: CASSWGTGRGTGELFF.

V and J are TRBV27 and TRBJ2-3, with TRBD2 identical over 9 bases. Germline loops: CDR1 MNHEY, CDR2 SMNVEV (reference sequence). J was trimmed by 7 bases and V by 1 base; bases with no gene match: 9. This CDR3 comprises 16 residues. The CDR3 nucleotides read TGTGCCAGCAGTTTATTTCGCGGGGGGGCCTTAAATACGCAGTATTTT. This gives the protein CASSLFRGGALNTQYF.

The chain employs TRBV10-3 and TRBJ1-3; no clear D. The CDR3 is 14 residues long. V was shortened by 6 bases and J by 4 bases, with 13 bases between the two germline ends. Germline CDR1 is ENHRY and CDR2 is SYGVKD. CDR3 bases: TGTGCCATCAGGAAAACGGAGCGAGGAAACACCATATATTTT. It codes for CAIRKTERGNTIYF.

The chain combines TRBV7-3 with TRBJ1-1; maybe TRBD1 (5 bases). The ends were cut back, 5 bases at V and 2 bases at J, with 12 bases in the middle. The CDR3 consists of 14 residues. In germline, CDR1 is SGHTA, CDR2 FQGTGA. CDR3 amino acids: CASSPGRVNTEAFF. The CDR3 DNA reads TGTGCCAGCAGCCCAGGGAGGGTTAACACTGAAGCTTTCTTT. The complete variable domain, with remaining parts taken from reference TRBV7-3 and TRBJ1-1, reads GAGVSQTPSNKVTEKGKYVELRCDPISGHTALYWYRQSLGQGPEFLIYFQGTGAADDSGLPNDRFFAVRPEGSVSTLKIQRTERGDSAVYLCASSPGRVNTEAFFGQGTRLTVV.

This sequence joins TRBV7-8 and TRBJ2-1, with TRBD2 as a possible D gene (6 bases). CDR3 length: 14 residues. V lost 5 bases to trimming and J lost 14 bases, with 22 bases between them. Germline V gene data show CDR1 as SGHVS and CDR2 as FQNEAQ. The DNA of the CDR3 is TGTGCCAGCAGCCCAGGGACTTCACACCATGGGGAGTTCTTC. It specifies CASSPGTSHHGEFF.

The chain links TRBV2 to TRBJ1-2; tentatively, D is TRBD1 (5 bases). CDR1 and CDR2 (germline): SNHLY, FYNNEI. The length of the CDR3 is 14 residues. V dropped 8 bases and J dropped 0 bases, with 13 bases sitting between them. The chain's CDR3 is CASSIGAANYGYTF. CDR3 sequence (DNA): TGTGCCAGCTCGATAGGGGCCGCTAACTATGGCTACACCTTC. Together with reference TRBV2 and TRBJ1-2, the CDR3 gives the full variable domain: EPEVTQTPSHQVTQMGQEVILRCVPISNHLYFYWYRQILGQKVEFLVSFYNNEISEKSEIFDDQFSVERPDGSNFTLKIRSTKLEDSAMYFCASSIGAANYGYTFGSGTRLTVV.

The chain combines TRBV6-6 with TRBJ2-7; 11 positions match TRBD1. In germline, CDR1 is MNHNY, CDR2 SVGAGI (reference sequence). J gave up 7 bases and V 6 bases, and 14 bases lay outside the gene matches. The CDR3 spans 16 residues. CDR3 region: CASSRRTGGSLGEQYV. The CDR3 bases are TGTGCCAGCAGCCGTCGGACAGGGGGCTCGTTGGGAGAGCAGTACGTC.

The chain carries TRBV28 and TRBJ1-3, with D possibly matching TRBD1 (5 bases). The CDR3 is 16 amino acids. CDR1 is MDHEN and CDR2 is SYDVKM in the germline V gene. Between the trimmed V and J ends, which lost 5 bases and 4 bases, there was a span of 18 bases. The CDR3 region is CASSPDPRAVGNTIYF. CDR3 DNA sequence: TGTGCCAGCAGTCCCGACCCCAGGGCCGTCGGAAACACCATATATTTT.

The chain is built from TRBV12-3 or TRBV12-4 and TRBJ1-4, with D uncertain. Deletions cut 4 bases from V and 8 bases from J, with 8 bases between. The CDR3 runs 12 residues. This CDR3 reads CASSSMREKLFF. The CDR3 DNA reads TGTGCCAGCAGTTCGATGAGGGAAAAACTGTTTTTT.

The rearrangement links TRBV7-6 to TRBJ1-3; no clear D. The CDR3 extends over 16 amino acids. Trimming stripped 1 base from V and 0 bases from J, with 10 bases between. Germline values: CDR1 SGHVS, CDR2 FNYEAQ. Here the CDR3 DNA reads TGTGCCAGCAGCTTAGGGACTCCTTACTCTGGAAACACCATATATTTT. It yields the protein CASSLGTPYSGNTIYF.

The CDR3, as DNA: TGTGCCAGCACCCTGGACAGGGAGGCCGAGTATAGCAATCAGCCCCAGCATTTT. This sequence encodes CASTLDREAEYSNQPQHF. The rearrangement links TRBV28 to TRBJ1-5, with TRBD1 matching 8 bases. Germline-derived CDR1 and CDR2 are MDHEN and SYDVKM. The V and J ends lost 7 bases and 0 bases, in that order; junction bases with no gene match: 14. This CDR3 has 18 residues. The full variable domain, rest sourced from reference TRBV28 and TRBJ1-5, is DVKVTQSSRYLVKRTGEKVFLECVQDMDHENMFWYRQDPGLGLRLIYFSYDVKMKEKGDIPEGYSVSREKKERFSLILESASTNQTSMYLCASTLDREAEYSNQPQHFGDGTRLSIL.

This sequence joins TRBV28 and TRBJ1-3; the D gene is possibly TRBD1 (6 bases). Germline CDR1 and CDR2: MDHEN and SYDVKM. The CDR3 spans 16 residues. The V gene lost 3 bases and the J gene lost 0 bases, with 12 bases spanning the gap. The CDR3 here is CASSFRGAFSGNTIYF. In DNA form, the CDR3 reads TGTGCCAGCAGTTTCAGGGGTGCATTCTCTGGAAACACCATATATTTT.

The gene calls are TRBV9 and TRBJ2-5; D might be TRBD2 (6 bases). V gave up 0 bases and J gave up 5 bases, with 8 bases separating them. Germline V gene lookup returns CDR1 SGDLS and CDR2 YYNGEE. The CDR3 consists of 13 residues. CDR3 amino acids: CASSVAGGETQYF. CDR3 nucleotide sequence: TGTGCCAGCAGCGTAGCTGGGGGGGAGACCCAGTACTTC.

This clone was recorded once. The chain couples TRBV5-1 to TRBJ2-1, with D possibly matching TRBD2 (6 bases). Looked up from germline, CDR1 is SGHRS and CDR2 is YFSETQ. There are 16 residues in the CDR3. Trimming took off 3 bases at V and 0 bases at J, with 13 bases between the two ends. This CDR3 reads CASSSSSGSSYNEQFF. The CDR3 DNA reads as TGCGCCAGCAGCTCGAGTAGCGGAAGCTCCTACAATGAGCAGTTCTTC.

This clone was observed many times. V usage is TRBV19 and J usage is TRBJ1-1; D ambiguous. In germline, CDR1 is LNHDA, CDR2 SQIVND (reference sequence). Trimming cost V 5 bases and J 0 bases, with 10 bases left between them. This CDR3 is built from 14 residues. Here the CDR3 reads CASSYEKMNTEAFF. CDR3 nucleotides: TGTGCCAGTAGTTACGAGAAGATGAACACTGAAGCTTTCTTT.

This sequence joins TRBV7-9 and TRBJ2-1; tentative D call: TRBD2 (6 bases). CDR1 is SEHNR, CDR2 FQNEAQ, per germline (reference sequence). This CDR3 has 15 amino acids. With 4 bases removed from V and 5 bases from J, the gap between germline ends came to 15 bases. CDR3 residues: CASSSGGRENNEQFF. The CDR3 bases are TGTGCCAGCAGCTCCGGCGGGCGGGAAAACAATGAGCAGTTCTTC.

This clone was picked up a small number of times. This sequence joins TRBV19 and TRBJ2-3; 7 bases map to TRBD2. The V and J ends lost 5 bases and 6 bases, in that order; junction bases with no gene match: 2. Looked up from germline, CDR1 is LNHDA and CDR2 is SQIVND (reference sequence). There are 12 residues in the CDR3. CDR3 DNA: TGTGCCAGTAGTCTACTAGCGGATACGCAGTATTTT. Protein: CASSLLADTQYF.

The chain uses TRBV28 and TRBJ1-4, with D possibly matching TRBD1 (5 bases). In germline, CDR1 is MDHEN, CDR2 SYDVKM. CDR3 size: 15 residues. V lost 4 bases to trimming and J lost 7 bases, with 16 bases between them. DNA of the CDR3: TGTGCCAGCAGTTCCGGAGGGCAGGGAAGTGAAAAACTGTTTTTT. Its translation: CASSSGGQGSEKLFF.

This sequence joins TRBV4-1 and TRBJ2-2; 8 bases align to TRBD2. Trimming removed 1 base from V and 5 bases from J; junction bases left unmatched: 9. The germline V gene has CDR1 MGHRA and CDR2 YSYEKL. The CDR3 has 17 amino acids. CDR3 sequence (DNA): TGCGCCAGCAGCCAAGTGCTCGGGGGGGCTAGAACCGGGGAGCTGTTTTTT. Protein: CASSQVLGGARTGELFF.

The chain carries TRBV6-5 and TRBJ1-4; weak D call: TRBD1 (6 bases). The CDR3 has 14 residues. Germline loops: CDR1 MNHEY, CDR2 SVGAGI. V lost 9 bases, J lost 0 bases, and 11 bases lay in between. In DNA form, the CDR3 reads TGTGCCAGTGATGACAGGTCAACTAATGAAAAACTGTTTTTT. It codes for CASDDRSTNEKLFF.